This TCR beta chain is from a study of post-analysis software for immune sequencing data. Study-wide results and caveats: For normalized Chao1 diversity, multiple sclerosis patients scored significantly lower than controls did.

Unique molecular identifiers were built into the TCR beta cDNA libraries. T cells numbering about 0.95 to 10 million gave rise to 500,000 or so cDNA molecules. One entry per CDR3 protein, called by TCRdb with MiXCR from the PCR reads. The table records 430,000 or so distinct CDR3 sequences, 35% to 45% of them present only once. This clonotype was observed a single time. Its matching antigen is unknown. This sequence originates from a girl aged 2 to 10 with multiple sclerosis. Sequences were obtained from blood.

The CDR3 coding sequence is TGTGCCAGCAGCACCTCCCGGAACTCCCACGGTGAGCAGTACTTC. This sequence encodes CASSTSRNSHGEQYF. The chain employs TRBV7-9 and TRBJ2-7; D gene ambiguous. The germline V gene has CDR1 SEHNR and CDR2 FQNEAQ (reference sequence). V lost 5 bases, J lost 7 bases, and 21 bases lay in between. CDR3 length: 15 residues.